What follows describes a single T cell receptor (beta chain). The CDR3 sequence is 14 residues long. Germline V CDR1 and CDR2: SGHRS, YFSETQ. The data are from a study of T cells expressing NK-cell markers. TCRdb re-called the 5' RACE reads; one entry per CDR3 protein, DNA not given. This repertoire includes about 460,000 distinct CDR3 sequences. The sequence was obtained from a woman aged 50 to 60 in good health. The V and J genes are TRBV5-1 and TRBJ1-1; there is no DNA to check the TCRdb D call of TRBD1. Sequenced: blood T cells: a sorted CD56 or NKG2C T cell subset, CD4+ or CD8+ T cells, or bulk PBMC T cells (not recorded which). CDR3 amino acids: CASSLYVPDTEAFF.